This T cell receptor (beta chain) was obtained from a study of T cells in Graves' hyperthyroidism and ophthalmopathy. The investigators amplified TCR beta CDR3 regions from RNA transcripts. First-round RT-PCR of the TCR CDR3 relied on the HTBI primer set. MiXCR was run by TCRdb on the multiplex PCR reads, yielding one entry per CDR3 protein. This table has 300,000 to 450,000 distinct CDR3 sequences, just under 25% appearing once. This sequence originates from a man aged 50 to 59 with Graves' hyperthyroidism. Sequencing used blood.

This chain's CDR3 is CASSTSGRRDGELFF. CDR3 sequence (DNA): TGTGCCAGCAGTACTAGCGGGAGACGAGACGGGGAGCTGTTTTTT. The gene calls are TRBV27 and TRBJ2-2, with 11 bases aligning to TRBD2. CDR1 MNHEY and CDR2 SMNVEV come from the germline V gene (reference sequence). The trim removed 5 bases at V and 7 bases at J, leaving 6 bases unmatched. The CDR3 spans 15 residues.